This T cell receptor (beta chain) was found in a study of spatial heterogeneity in lung cancer. Time point in this sample: sample taken at primary tumor resection. Whole RNA, isolated from tumor, nontumor lung or frozen PBMC, was sequenced without prior sorting. The germline V gene encodes CDR1 KGHDR and CDR2 SFDVKD. V dropped 4 bases and J dropped 6 bases, with 12 bases sitting between them. The length of the CDR3 is 14 residues. TCRdb itself ran the 5' RACE reads through MiXCR, one entry per CDR3 protein. There are under 15,000 distinct CDR3 sequences in the sample; roughly 15% occur only once, and more than 35% lies in the top ten.

This receptor was identified in a male donor with early-stage non-small cell lung cancer. The genes are TRBV24-1 and TRBJ1-5; D remains unclear. Sample: PBMCs, taken at surgery. CDR3 protein: CATSEPGTAQPQHF. The CDR3 bases are TGTGCCACCAGTGAACCGGGCACAGCTCAGCCCCAGCATTTT.